This T cell receptor (beta chain) was captured in a study of blood T cell repertoires in COVID-19. Study information: The United States, Italy and Spain were the sources of the acute and convalescent COVID-19 samples. The cDNA or gDNA used as material had been derived from T cells, B-cell-depleted T cells, or PBMCs.

The data were produced by immunoSEQ multiplex PCR, yet TCRdb's version contains in-frame clones alone and is incomplete. Seen here are about 200,000 clones, just under 85% observed once, and the top ten hold 6% to 8%. Source material: peripheral blood. The TCR was taken from a human donor with acute or convalescent COVID-19. The donor label of this sample is uncertain.

The CDR3, as DNA: TGTGCCAGCAGTCCTCTAGCGGGAGATACGCAGTATTTT. Its protein product is CASSPLAGDTQYF. The chain employs TRBV7-2 and TRBJ2-3, with 8 bases identical to TRBD2. The CDR3 sequence is 13 residues long. Germline CDR1 is SGHTA and CDR2 is FQGNSA. V gave up 6 bases and J gave up 5 bases; unmatched junction bases: 4.